Listed here are 10 T cell receptor beta chains from one sample, sequenced in a study of control samples from healthy donors and cancer patients. Using immunoSEQ multiplex PCR, the repertoire was profiled, and TCRdb retains in-frame clones only, with some absent. The data contain 130,000 to 150,000 clones, just under 95% of them singletons. The sequencing input was PBMCs. Receptors originate from a man between 60 and 70 years old with colorectal cancer.

The rearrangement joins TRBV7-2 to TRBJ2-1; 9 nucleotides agree with TRBD2. There are 16 residues in the CDR3. The germline gives CDR1 SGHTA, CDR2 FQGNSA. Losses at the gene ends were 1 base for V and 8 bases for J; bases not matched to a gene: 9. The CDR3 protein is CASSLGPSGVYYEQFF. The DNA of the CDR3 is TGTGCCAGCAGCTTAGGTCCTAGCGGGGTATACTATGAGCAGTTCTTC.

This sequence joins TRBV19 and TRBJ2-1; a possible D gene is TRBD1 (6 bases). This CDR3 region has 15 residues. V lost 6 bases to trimming and J lost 3 bases, with 15 bases between them. Germline V CDR1 and CDR2: LNHDA, SQIVND (reference sequence). CDR3 region: CASRMDREIYNEQFF. The CDR3 nucleotides are TGTGCCAGTAGAATGGACAGAGAGATCTACAATGAGCAGTTCTTC. Filled out from reference TRBV19 and TRBJ2-1, the complete variable domain reads DGGITQSPKYLFRKEGQNVTLSCEQNLNHDAMYWYRQDPGQGLRLIYYSQIVNDFQKGDIAEGYSVSREKKESFPLTVTSAQKNPTAFYLCASRMDREIYNEQFFGPGTRLTVL.

This rearrangement joins TRBV28 to TRBJ1-4; tentative D call: TRBD1 (5 bases). The V gene lost 4 bases and the J gene lost 5 bases, with 11 bases spanning the gap. Germline assignment: CDR1 MDHEN and CDR2 SYDVKM. The CDR3 sequence is 14 residues long. CDR3 loop: CASSSPGRNEKLFF. As DNA, the CDR3 is TGTGCCAGCAGTTCCCCAGGGAGGAATGAAAAACTGTTTTTT.

V usage is TRBV7-9 and J usage is TRBJ2-5; 8 bases agree with TRBD2. CDR1 and CDR2 (germline): SEHNR, FQNEAQ (reference sequence). The CDR3 runs to 15 residues. The V segment lost 6 bases and the J segment 1 base; nucleotides outside the gene matches: 7. CDR3 amino acids: CASRLAGGSQETQYF. The CDR3 coding sequence is TGTGCCAGCAGACTTGCGGGGGGAAGCCAAGAGACCCAGTACTTC.

This clone was found a few times. The genes are TRBV7-9 and TRBJ2-7, with 7 positions matching TRBD1. Germline CDR1 reads SEHNR; CDR2 reads FQNEAQ (reference sequence). The CDR3 extends over 14 amino acids. V gave up 4 bases and J gave up 3 bases; unmatched junction bases: 6. CDR3 in DNA: TGTGCCAGCAGCTCTCGGGGACAGAACTACGAGCAGTACTTC. As protein: CASSSRGQNYEQYF.

The chain carries TRBV6-2 or TRBV6-3 and TRBJ1-4; D is uncertain. The CDR3 extends over 12 amino acids. The germline CDR1 and CDR2 sequences are MNHEY and SVGEGT. Trimming pared 0 bases from V and 13 bases from J, leaving 9 bases between. The CDR3 bases are TGTGCCAGCAGTTACTCAAGTGTTATACTGTTTTTT. The encoded protein is CASSYSSVILFF.

This clone appeared a single time. The CDR3 reads CASSTQLANNEQFF. The CDR3 DNA is TGTGCCAGCAGTACTCAACTAGCGAACAATGAGCAGTTCTTC. This sequence joins TRBV6-5 and TRBJ2-1; 7 bases are shared with TRBD2. The CDR3 length is 14 residues. Trimming cost V 5 bases and J 5 bases; bases outside gene matches: 6. Per the germline V gene, CDR1 is MNHEY and CDR2 is SVGAGI.

A note on this clone: Other nucleotide sequences in the sample specify the same CDR3. The gene calls are TRBV6-5 and TRBJ2-2; 7 nucleotides agree with TRBD1. The trim removed 6 bases at V and 5 bases at J, leaving 6 bases unmatched. CDR1 MNHEY and CDR2 SVGAGI come from the germline V gene. The CDR3 extends over 14 amino acids. The CDR3 DNA reads as TGTGCCAGCAGCAGACAGGGCGGGACCGGGGAGCTGTTTTTT. It encodes CASSRQGGTGELFF.

The V call is TRBV14, the J call TRBJ2-1, with 7 bases identical to TRBD1. With 1 base clipped from V and 13 bases from J, the junction kept 7 bases outside the gene matches. The germline V gene encodes CDR1 SGHDN and CDR2 FVKESK. CDR3 length: 13 amino acids. CDR3 protein: CASSQGYRGPQFF. The DNA of the CDR3 is TGTGCCAGCAGCCAAGGCTACAGGGGACCTCAGTTCTTC.

The chain links TRBV11-2 to TRBJ1-4, with TRBD1 identical over 7 bases. This CDR3 is 16 amino acids long. J was trimmed by 0 bases and V by 4 bases; bases with no gene match: 5. Germline V lookup: CDR1 SGHAT, CDR2 FQNNGV. CDR3 bases: TGTGCCAGCAGCTCGGGGGACAGAGCAACTAATGAAAAACTGTTTTTT. Translating gives CASSSGDRATNEKLFF.